This TCR beta chain was profiled in a study of cytomegalovirus exposure and HLA in healthy donors. In the study overall: Earlier findings included some 120 million unique TCR beta sequences obtained from about 180 million T cells. Study-wide points: Researchers catalogued 164 TCR beta chains as cytomegalovirus-associated.

In regard to this clone: Its antigen is still unknown.

Germline CDR1 reads GTSNPN; CDR2 reads SVGIG (reference sequence). V lost 5 bases to trimming and J lost 7 bases; unmatched junction nucleotides: 16. CDR3 length: 16 amino acids. The study ran its PCR with 60 Vbeta and 13 Jbeta primers. Measured with immunoSEQ multiplex PCR; TCRdb has only the in-frame clones, and not every one. The repertoire includes about 140,000 clones, about 66% of them detected once, and about 1.8% sits in the top ten. The TCR comes from a male donor in good health and CMV-seronegative. The sample comprised PBMCs. The gene calls are TRBV30 and TRBJ1-4; TRBD1 matches 7 bases. The CDR3 nucleotides read TGTGCCTGGCATAAAGTCGGGACAGTCGGGGGTGAAAAACTGTTTTTT. It encodes CAWHKVGTVGGEKLFF.